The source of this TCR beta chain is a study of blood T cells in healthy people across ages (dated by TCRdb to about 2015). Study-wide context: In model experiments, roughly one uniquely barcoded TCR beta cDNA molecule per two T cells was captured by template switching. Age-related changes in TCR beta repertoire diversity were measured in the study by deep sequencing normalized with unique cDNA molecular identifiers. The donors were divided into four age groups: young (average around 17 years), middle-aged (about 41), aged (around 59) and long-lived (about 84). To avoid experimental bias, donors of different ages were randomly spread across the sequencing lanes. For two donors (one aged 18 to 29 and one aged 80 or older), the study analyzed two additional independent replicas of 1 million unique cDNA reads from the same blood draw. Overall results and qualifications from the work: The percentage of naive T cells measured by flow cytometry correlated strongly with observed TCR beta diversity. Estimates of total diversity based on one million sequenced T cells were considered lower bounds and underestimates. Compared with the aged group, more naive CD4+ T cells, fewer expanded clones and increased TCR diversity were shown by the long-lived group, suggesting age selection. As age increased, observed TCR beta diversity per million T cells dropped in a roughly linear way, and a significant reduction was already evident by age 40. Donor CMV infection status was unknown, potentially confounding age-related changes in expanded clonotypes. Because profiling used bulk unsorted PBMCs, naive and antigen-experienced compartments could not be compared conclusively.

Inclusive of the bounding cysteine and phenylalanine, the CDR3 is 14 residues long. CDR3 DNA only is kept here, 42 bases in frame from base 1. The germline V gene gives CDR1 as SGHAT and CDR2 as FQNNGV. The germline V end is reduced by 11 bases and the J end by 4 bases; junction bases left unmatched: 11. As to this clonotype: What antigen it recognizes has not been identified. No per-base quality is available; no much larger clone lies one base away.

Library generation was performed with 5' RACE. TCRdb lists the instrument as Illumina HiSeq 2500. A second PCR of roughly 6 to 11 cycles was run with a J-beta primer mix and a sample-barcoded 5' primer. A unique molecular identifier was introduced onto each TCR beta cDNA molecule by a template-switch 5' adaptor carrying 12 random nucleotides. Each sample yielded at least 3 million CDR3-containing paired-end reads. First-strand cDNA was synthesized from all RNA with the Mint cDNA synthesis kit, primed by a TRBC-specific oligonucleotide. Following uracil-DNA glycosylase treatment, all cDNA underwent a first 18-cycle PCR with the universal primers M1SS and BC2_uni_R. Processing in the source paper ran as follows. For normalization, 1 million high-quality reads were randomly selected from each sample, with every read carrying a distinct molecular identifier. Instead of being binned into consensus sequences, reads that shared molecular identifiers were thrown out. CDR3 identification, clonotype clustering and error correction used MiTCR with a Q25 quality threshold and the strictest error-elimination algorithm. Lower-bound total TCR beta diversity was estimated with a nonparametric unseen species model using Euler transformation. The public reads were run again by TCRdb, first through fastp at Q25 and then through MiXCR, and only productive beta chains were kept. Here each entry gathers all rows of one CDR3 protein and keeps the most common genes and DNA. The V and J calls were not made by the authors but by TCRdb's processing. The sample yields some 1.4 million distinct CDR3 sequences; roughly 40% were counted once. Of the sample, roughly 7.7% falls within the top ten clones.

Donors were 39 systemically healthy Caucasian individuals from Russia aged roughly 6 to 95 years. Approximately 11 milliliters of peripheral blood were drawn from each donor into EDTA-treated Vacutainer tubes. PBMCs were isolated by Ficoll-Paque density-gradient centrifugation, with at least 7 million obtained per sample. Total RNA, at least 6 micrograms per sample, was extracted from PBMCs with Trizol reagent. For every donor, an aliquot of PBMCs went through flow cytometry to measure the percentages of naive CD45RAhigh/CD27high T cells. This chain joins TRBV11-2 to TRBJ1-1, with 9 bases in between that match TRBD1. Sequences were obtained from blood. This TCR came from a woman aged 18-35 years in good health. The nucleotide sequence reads TGTGCCGGGGACAGGGAGGGCCTATCCACTGAAGCTTTCTTT. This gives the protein CAGDREGLSTEAFF.